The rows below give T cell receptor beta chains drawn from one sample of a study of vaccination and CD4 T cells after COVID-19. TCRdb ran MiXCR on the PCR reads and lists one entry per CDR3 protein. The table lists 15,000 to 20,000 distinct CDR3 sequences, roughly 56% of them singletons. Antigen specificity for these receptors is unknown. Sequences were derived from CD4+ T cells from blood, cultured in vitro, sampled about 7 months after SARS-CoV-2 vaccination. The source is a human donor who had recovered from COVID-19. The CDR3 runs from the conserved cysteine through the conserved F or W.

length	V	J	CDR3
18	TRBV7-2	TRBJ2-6	CASSLDGGYRSGANVLTF
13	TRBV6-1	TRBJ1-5	CASSRQWYQPQHF
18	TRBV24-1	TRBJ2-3	CATSEFGTGQDDTDTQYF
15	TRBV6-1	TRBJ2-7	CASGAGGTSSYEQYF
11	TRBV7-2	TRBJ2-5	CASSLLETQYF
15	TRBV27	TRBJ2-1	CASSLSWLPGNEQFF
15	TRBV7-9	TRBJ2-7	CASTRNSGTNYEQYF
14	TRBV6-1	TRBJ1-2	CASTAGGVYYGYTF
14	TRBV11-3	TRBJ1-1	CASSLFRDSTEAFF
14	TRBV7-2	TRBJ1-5	CASSLIGEGQPQHF
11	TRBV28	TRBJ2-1	CASSLYEVWFF
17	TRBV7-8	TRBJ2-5	CASSRDRMILASSGQYF
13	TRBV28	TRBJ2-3	CASSLLATDTQYF
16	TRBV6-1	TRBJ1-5	CASTPKQGISNQPQHF
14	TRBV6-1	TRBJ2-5	CASTRVEAGETQYF
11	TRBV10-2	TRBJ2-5	CASSVAETQYF
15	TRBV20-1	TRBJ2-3	CSARDQRVLTDTQYF
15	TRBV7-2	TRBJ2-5	CASSLVGGIQETQYF
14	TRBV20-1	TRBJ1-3	CSVLLPDSGNTIYF
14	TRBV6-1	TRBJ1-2	CASTPGQADYGYTF
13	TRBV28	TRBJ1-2	CASSVTGLDGYTF
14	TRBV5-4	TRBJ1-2	CASSLGGLGGGYTF
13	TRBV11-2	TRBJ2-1	CASSPPVRGEQFF
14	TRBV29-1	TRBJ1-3	CSVGETGPGNTIYF
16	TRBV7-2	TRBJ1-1	CASSLEVGGAFTEAFF
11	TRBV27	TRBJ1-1	CATHQGLEAFF
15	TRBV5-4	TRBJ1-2	CASSLGTGVVYGYTF
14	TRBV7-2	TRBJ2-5	CASSSYPGVETQYF
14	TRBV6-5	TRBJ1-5	CASSYDRENQPQHF
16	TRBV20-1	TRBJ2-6	CSARSQGGSGANVLTF
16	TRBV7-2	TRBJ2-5	CASSLGRSGGEETQYF
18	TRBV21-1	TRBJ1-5	CASSKEMVRVQSNQPQHF
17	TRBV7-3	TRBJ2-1	CASSLLSPHQNYNEQFF
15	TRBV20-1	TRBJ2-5	CSARDLLTRPETQYF
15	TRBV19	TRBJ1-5	CASSIRGQGTQPQHF
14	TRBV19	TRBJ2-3	CASSIAGTLSTQYF
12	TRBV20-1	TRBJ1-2	CSAPREVYGYTF
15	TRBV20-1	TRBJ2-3	CSAAGRDRAFSTQYF
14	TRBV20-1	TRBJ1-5	CSAPGQVSNQPQHF
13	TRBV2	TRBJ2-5	CASRENRGVSQYF
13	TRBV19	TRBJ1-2	CASSLTQLYGYTF
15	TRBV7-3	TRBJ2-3	CASSLNQGSTDTQYF
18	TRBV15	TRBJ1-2	CATSRDWDGTGVNYGYTF
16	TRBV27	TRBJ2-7	CASSSSGQGPYWVQYF
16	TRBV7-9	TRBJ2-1	CASRPWGRGLSDEQFF
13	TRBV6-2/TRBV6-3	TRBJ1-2	CASSYRQGYGYTF
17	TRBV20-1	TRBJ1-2	CSARGAGGETRGYGYTF